The entry that follows covers one T cell receptor beta chain sequence. Its antigen is not known. This entry is derived from a study of a mutant IDH1 vaccine in newly diagnosed glioma. Looking at the study overall: There were eight vaccinations for patients, given in weeks 1, 3, 5, 7, 11, 15, 19 and 23. In some groups vaccination began 4-6 weeks post-radiotherapy; others received it with temozolomide. Earlier therapy was either radiotherapy, temozolomide, or both, and most got both.

Profiling relied on immunoSEQ multiplex PCR, and the TCRdb table lists in-frame clones only, not all of them. Of about 130,000 clones listed, around 77% are singletons. Described time point: week 11, during vaccination. Doses of 300 ug of mutant IDH1 20-mer peptide were given with topical imiquimod. Broader study findings: Immune responses arising from the vaccine appeared in 80% to 95% of patients.

The germline CDR1 and CDR2 sequences are SGHRS and YFSETQ. Trimming left V 3 bases short and J 7 bases short, with 13 bases between. The CDR3 extends over 14 amino acids. The TCR comes from a man aged 40-49 years with glioma. The chain recombines TRBV5-1 with TRBJ1-4; no reliable D call. Sequencing used PBMCs, obtained from a glioma patient whose treatment included an IDH1 peptide vaccine. This CDR3 reads CASSSGPPGEKLFF. In DNA, the CDR3 is TGCGCCAGCAGCTCCGGGCCGCCGGGTGAAAAACTGTTTTTT.